Listed here are 28 T cell receptor beta chains from one sample, sequenced in a study of T-cell reconstitution after alpha-beta-depleted transplantation in children. Preparation of the TCRbeta library involved a method that used unique molecular identifiers. TCRdb analysed the PCR reads with MiXCR anew, one entry per CDR3 protein. This sample yields some 460,000 distinct CDR3 sequences, of which around 16% are seen a single time; 25% to 35% belongs to the top ten. Sequenced here: PBMCs, mostly from graft donor cells, sampled 360 days after TCRalphabeta/CD19-depleted stem cell transplant. The source is a boy under two years old who had a stem cell transplant for Wiskott-Aldrich syndrome, so the T cells may come from the graft donor.

The sample holds a few counts of this clonotype. The V call is TRBV30, the J call TRBJ2-7; a possible D gene is TRBD1 (5 bases). Germline CDR1 is GTSNPN and CDR2 is SVGIG (reference sequence). Deletions cut 3 bases from V and 2 bases from J, with 8 bases between. The CDR3 length is 12 residues. CDR3 in amino acids: CAWRLGAYEQYF. CDR3 nucleotide sequence: TGTGCCTGGAGGTTAGGGGCCTACGAGCAGTACTTC.

This sequence joins TRBV6-2 or TRBV6-3 and TRBJ2-1, with 11 bases matching TRBD2. J lost 7 bases, V lost 1 base, and 3 bases had no gene match. The germline V gene encodes CDR1 MNHEY and CDR2 SVGEGT. This CDR3 comprises 15 residues. CDR3 amino acids: CASSYLAGGRNEQFF. The CDR3 DNA is TGTGCCAGCAGTTACTTAGCGGGAGGGCGGAATGAGCAGTTCTTC.

The J gene is TRBJ2-1, the V gene TRBV5-4, with 7 positions matching TRBD2. Trimming cost V 4 bases and J 5 bases; bases outside gene matches: 6. CDR3 length: 14 amino acids. Per the germline V gene, CDR1 is SGHNT and CDR2 is YYREEE (reference sequence). The CDR3 nucleotides read TGTGCCAGCAGCCCCCGGACTAGTCACAATGAGCAGTTCTTC. Its protein is CASSPRTSHNEQFF.

This clonotype was seen a few times. DNA for the CDR3: TGTGCCAGCAGTTTAGTTCCCGGGACAGGGCCCTACGAGCAGTACTTC. Translating it yields CASSLVPGTGPYEQYF. J is TRBJ2-7 and V is TRBV27; 9 nucleotides align to TRBD1. V lost 2 bases and J lost 2; bases outside the gene matches: 7. This CDR3 is built from 16 residues. CDR1 is MNHEY and CDR2 is SMNVEV in the germline V gene (reference sequence).

This clonotype was counted a few times. The chain has TRBV20-1 and TRBJ2-7; D may be TRBD2 (6 bases). Germline-derived CDR1 and CDR2 are DFQATT and SNEGSKA (reference sequence). V was cut by 0 bases and J by 3 bases, with 15 bases left in between. The CDR3 consists of 15 residues. The CDR3 coding sequence is TGCAGTGCTAGAGATAGGGGAGGAAAGGTCTACGAGCAGTACTTC. Protein sequence: CSARDRGGKVYEQYF.

The sample holds a few counts of this clonotype. The chain carries TRBV11-2 and TRBJ2-7; D is tentatively TRBD1 or TRBD2 (5 bases each). Germline V gene data show CDR1 as SGHAT and CDR2 as FQNNGV. The V end was cut by 4 bases, the J end by 0 bases, with 16 bases between. This CDR3 comprises 16 residues. The CDR3 sequence is CASSWALGTVSYEQYF. The CDR3 DNA reads TGTGCCAGCAGCTGGGCATTGGGGACGGTCTCCTACGAGCAGTACTTC.

This clonotype has more than one count but fewer than ten. The chain joins TRBV11-2 to TRBJ2-5, with TRBD2 matching 14 bases. CDR1 SGHAT and CDR2 FQNNGV come from the germline V gene. Unmatched junction bases numbered 3, after V lost 6 bases and J lost 3 bases. The CDR3 runs 15 residues. Written as DNA, the CDR3 is TGTGCCAGCAGGGGACTAGCGGGGGTCAAAGAGACCCAGTACTTC. As protein: CASRGLAGVKETQYF.

The chain is built from TRBV19 and TRBJ1-5; TRBD1 aligns across 7 bases. This CDR3 comprises 16 residues. The trim removed 6 bases at V and 1 base at J, leaving 9 bases unmatched. Germline CDR1 is LNHDA and CDR2 is SQIVND (reference sequence). The CDR3 sequence: CASRPRQGKSNQPQHF. The CDR3 region has the DNA TGTGCCAGTAGGCCAAGACAGGGTAAAAGCAATCAGCCCCAGCATTTT.

This clonotype was seen a handful of times. The chain links TRBV12-3 or TRBV12-4 to TRBJ1-5, with D hard to call. The germline V and J ends were trimmed by 8 bases and 3 bases, with 14 bases remaining between them. The CDR3 covers 14 residues. DNA for the CDR3: TGTGCCAGCGGTGTCCACAGCTCCAATCAGCCCCAGCATTTT. It codes for CASGVHSSNQPQHF.

V gene TRBV12-3 or TRBV12-4 combines with J gene TRBJ2-1; 8 bases agree with TRBD1. V dropped 1 base and J dropped 15; count of bases not matched to a gene: 11. The CDR3 contains 14 residues. The CDR3 is CASSLVWAGGHRFF. For the CDR3, the DNA is TGTGCCAGCAGTTTAGTGTGGGCAGGGGGCCATCGGTTCTTC.

This clonotype was detected ten times or more. The chain has TRBV12-3 or TRBV12-4 and TRBJ2-4; D is perhaps TRBD1 (5 bases). Trimming shortened V by 5 bases and J by 7 bases, and 21 bases separated the two germline ends. The CDR3 is 16 amino acids. The CDR3 is CASSPGDSRGKNIQYF. For the CDR3, the DNA is TGTGCCAGCAGTCCAGGCGATAGTAGGGGAAAGAACATTCAGTACTTC.

This clonotype has at least ten counts. The junction departs from germline at one end; a sequencing error may be responsible. This chain uses TRBV5-1 with TRBJ2-7, with 9 positions matching TRBD2. CDR3 length: 14 residues. Germline CDR1 reads SGHRS; CDR2 reads YFSETQ. The CDR3: CASSPGLASYEQYF. The CDR3 region has the DNA TGTGCCAGCTCACCGGGACTAGCATCCTACGAGCAGTACTTC.

This clonotype was observed a few times. The chain uses TRBV5-1 and TRBJ2-1, with 8 bases lining up with TRBD2. The length of the CDR3 is 16 residues. The ends lost 1 base at V and 4 bases at J; junction bases unmatched: 7. CDR1 is SGHRS and CDR2 is YFSETQ in the germline V gene. The CDR3 spells CASSLSTGRAYNEQFF. The DNA of the CDR3 is TGCGCCAGCAGCTTGTCAACCGGGAGGGCTTACAATGAGCAGTTCTTC. Full variable domain (outside the CDR3, taken from reference TRBV5-1 and TRBJ2-1): KAGVTQTPRYLIKTRGQQVTLSCSPISGHRSVSWYQQTPGQGLQFLFEYFSETQRNKGNFPGRFSGRQFSNSRSEMNVSTLELGDSALYLCASSLSTGRAYNEQFFGPGTRLTVL.

This clonotype was counted between two and nine times. V usage is TRBV7-9 and J usage is TRBJ2-3; 10 nucleotides match TRBD2. CDR3 length equals 15 residues. V lost 3 bases, J lost 7 bases, and 7 bases stayed unmatched. Germline CDR1 is SEHNR and CDR2 is FQNEAQ (reference sequence). CDR3 sequence reads: CASSFTSGVWNTQYF. The CDR3 DNA is TGTGCCAGCAGCTTCACTAGCGGGGTGTGGAATACGCAGTATTTT.

The rearrangement uses TRBV15 and TRBJ2-5; D unresolved. V was pared by 1 base and J by 5 bases, with 5 bases between. This CDR3 is 12 amino acids long. Germline-derived CDR1 and CDR2 are LNHNV and YYDKDF (reference sequence). The chain's CDR3 is CATSRVWETQYF. The DNA for the CDR3 is TGTGCCACCAGCAGAGTTTGGGAGACCCAGTACTTC.

The chain employs TRBV7-6 and TRBJ2-7; a weak D match, TRBD1 (6 bases). CDR3 length equals 15 residues. Trimming left V 0 bases short and J 4 bases short, with 13 bases between. The germline CDR1 and CDR2 sequences are SGHVS and FNYEAQ. For the CDR3, the DNA is TGTGCCAGCAGCTTAGCGAAACAGGGTTTTTACGAGCAGTACTTC. It codes for CASSLAKQGFYEQYF.

The V call is TRBV30, the J call TRBJ2-5; D remains ambiguous. The CDR3 length is 15 residues. V dropped 5 bases and J dropped 0 bases, with 16 bases sitting between them. CDR1 is GTSNPN and CDR2 is SVGIG in the germline V gene (reference sequence). In DNA, the CDR3 is TGTGCCTGGCCCCTGCAGGTGGAATACCAAGAGACCCAGTACTTC. Its protein is CAWPLQVEYQETQYF.

V usage is TRBV20-1 and J usage is TRBJ2-5, with 7 bases that match TRBD2. Germline V gene sequence: CDR1 DFQATT, CDR2 SNEGSKA (reference sequence). The CDR3 totals 12 residues. Trimming cost V 7 bases and J 5 bases; bases outside gene matches: 7. As DNA, the CDR3 is TGCAGTGTTCGACTAGCTATGGAGACCCAGTACTTC. It is translated as CSVRLAMETQYF.

The chain employs TRBV6-2 or TRBV6-3 and TRBJ1-5; no definite D call. Germline CDR1 reads MNHEY; CDR2 reads SVGEGT. Deletions cut 0 bases from V and 1 base from J, with 7 bases between. CDR3 length: 15 amino acids. The CDR3 sequence is CASSYSRQSNQPQHF. The CDR3 DNA reads as TGTGCCAGCAGTTACTCGCGTCAGAGCAATCAGCCCCAGCATTTT.

This clonotype was recorded many times. Written as DNA, the CDR3 is TGCGCCAGCAGTCCGGCAGGGGGGGTCAATGAGCAGTTCTTC. Protein sequence: CASSPAGGVNEQFF. The chain employs TRBV5-1 and TRBJ2-1; either TRBD1 or TRBD2 may supply D (7 bases each). The CDR3 totals 14 residues. Trimming shortened V by 5 bases and J by 6 bases, and 15 bases separated the two germline ends. The V gene's germline CDR1 is SGHRS and CDR2 YFSETQ.

This clonotype was seen repeatedly, ten times or more. The chain recombines TRBV11-2 with TRBJ2-7, with D maybe TRBD2 (5 bases). The CDR3 is 12 amino acids. Germline V gene lookup returns CDR1 SGHAT and CDR2 FQNNGV. Between the trimmed V and J ends, which lost 5 bases and 2 bases, there was a span of 7 bases. CDR3 protein: CASSAGTYEQYF. For the CDR3, the DNA is TGTGCCAGCAGCGCCGGGACCTACGAGCAGTACTTC.

The chain employs TRBV7-2 and TRBJ1-1; D gene uncertain. Trimming removed 1 base at V and 0 bases at J, with 9 bases between. The CDR3 sequence is 15 residues long. Germline assignment: CDR1 SGHTA and CDR2 FQGNSA. CDR3 sequence: CASSLVSRMNTEAFF. The CDR3 DNA follows: TGTGCCAGCAGCTTAGTGAGCAGAATGAACACTGAAGCTTTCTTT.

This chain uses TRBV5-1 with TRBJ2-2; D uncertain. Trimming cost V 0 bases and J 2 bases, with 8 bases left between them. Per germline, CDR1 SGHRS and CDR2 YFSETQ. There are 15 residues in the CDR3. This CDR3 reads CASSLGPFNTGELFF. DNA for the CDR3: TGCGCCAGCAGCTTGGGTCCCTTTAACACCGGGGAGCTGTTTTTT.

In this sample, this clonotype turned up a few times. The CDR3: CASTLGAPTDTQYF. Written as DNA, the CDR3 is TGTGCCAGCACCCTGGGGGCGCCTACAGATACGCAGTATTTT. This sequence joins TRBV12-3 or TRBV12-4 and TRBJ2-3; D perhaps matches TRBD1 (6 bases). The CDR3 is made up of 14 amino acids. V was trimmed by 7 bases and J by 3 bases, leaving 14 bases between them.

This clonotype was seen only a few times. The chain couples TRBV5-1 to TRBJ2-2; the D is unclear. Trimming stripped 0 bases from V and 1 base from J, with 10 bases between. This CDR3 comprises 16 residues. The germline V gene encodes CDR1 SGHRS and CDR2 YFSETQ. CDR3 sequence: CASSLAGGWNTGELFF. In DNA form, the CDR3 reads TGCGCCAGCAGCTTGGCGGGTGGATGGAACACCGGGGAGCTGTTTTTT.

The rearrangement uses TRBV29-1 and TRBJ2-3; TRBD2 might be the D (6 bases). Germline V gene sequence: CDR1 SQVTM, CDR2 ANQGSEA. This CDR3 has 13 residues. The V gene lost 4 bases and the J gene lost 2 bases, with 10 bases spanning the gap. DNA of the CDR3: TGCAGCGTTGGTGGGAGGATCACAGATACGCAGTATTTT. Protein product: CSVGGRITDTQYF.

The CDR3 is CASSPGGLFHEQFF. CDR3 bases: TGTGCCAGCTCACCGGGGGGGCTATTCCATGAGCAGTTCTTC. The V and J genes are TRBV18 and TRBJ2-1; D may be TRBD2 (7 bases). The germline V gene has CDR1 KGHSH and CDR2 LQKENI. The CDR3 is 14 amino acids. V lost 3 bases to trimming and J lost 8 bases, with 14 bases between them.

J is TRBJ2-6 and V is TRBV11-2; 12 bases line up with TRBD1. CDR3 size: 18 residues. J was trimmed by 2 bases and V by 5 bases; bases with no gene match: 7. Germline CDR1 and CDR2: SGHAT and FQNNGV. CDR3 loop: CASSPTGTGGAGANVLTF. The CDR3, as DNA: TGTGCCAGCAGCCCAACGGGGACAGGGGGCGCTGGGGCCAACGTCCTGACTTTC.